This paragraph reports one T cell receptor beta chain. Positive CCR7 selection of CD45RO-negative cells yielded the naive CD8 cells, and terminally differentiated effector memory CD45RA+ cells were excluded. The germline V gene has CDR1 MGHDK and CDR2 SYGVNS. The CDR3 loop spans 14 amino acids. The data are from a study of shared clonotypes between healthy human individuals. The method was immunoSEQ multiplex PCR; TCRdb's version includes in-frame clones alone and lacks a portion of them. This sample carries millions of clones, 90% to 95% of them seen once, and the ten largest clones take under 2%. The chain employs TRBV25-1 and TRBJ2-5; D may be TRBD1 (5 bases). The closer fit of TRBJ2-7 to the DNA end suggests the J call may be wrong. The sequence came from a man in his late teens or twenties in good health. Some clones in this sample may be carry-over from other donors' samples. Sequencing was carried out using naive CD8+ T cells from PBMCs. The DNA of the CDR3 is TGTGCCAGCAGTGAATTGGCAGGGACCTACGAGCAGTACTTC. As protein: CASSELAGTYEQYF.